The clone carrying this T cell receptor beta chain came up once. Here the CDR3 omits its conserved ending phenylalanine or tryptophan, so a read error is the likely source. The DNA is omitted, as the CDR3 cannot be located on it reliably, and the CDR3 follows TCRdb's listing. These data belong to a study of blood T cell repertoires in COVID-19. Sequenced by immunoSEQ multiplex PCR; TCRdb stores in-frame clones only, minus some. The sample contains about 92,000 clones, 85% of which appear only once. The CDR3 sequence runs 12 residues, both termini included. Per the germline V gene, CDR1 is SGHTS and CDR2 is YDEGEE.

This TCR was sampled from a man older than 75 with acute or convalescent COVID-19. The sample comprised peripheral blood. This rearrangement joins TRBV5-8 to TRBJ2-3; the table assigns TRBD1, which was not confirmed against the DNA. The chain's CDR3 is CASSRDRDRGQL.